One sample yielded the 13 T cell receptor beta chains listed below, sequenced in a study of CD8 T cells in ankylosing spondylitis. MiXCR, run by TCRdb on the 5' RACE reads, gives a single entry per CDR3 protein. The table records roughly 300,000 distinct CDR3 sequences, 6.5% to 10% of them present only once. Findings and limits, study-wide: A motif of 7 to 9 highly homologous TCR beta variants was seen as apparently characteristic of ankylosing spondylitis blood.

These TCRs' antigens remain unknown. The specimen sequenced was blood, either unsorted or a sorted T cell fraction (not recorded which). The source of these receptors is a male donor with ankylosing spondylitis.

This clonotype was found many times. The chain is built from TRBV19 and TRBJ2-1, with 9 bases aligning to TRBD2. V lost 5 bases and J lost 8; bases outside the gene matches: 7. The germline CDR1 and CDR2 sequences are LNHDA and SQIVND (reference sequence). The CDR3 runs 14 residues. This chain's CDR3 is CASSYSGSLDEQFF. CDR3 coding DNA: TGTGCCAGTAGTTATAGCGGGAGTTTGGATGAGCAGTTCTTC. Drawing the rest from reference TRBV19 and TRBJ2-1, the complete variable domain is DGGITQSPKYLFRKEGQNVTLSCEQNLNHDAMYWYRQDPGQGLRLIYYSQIVNDFQKGDIAEGYSVSREKKESFPLTVTSAQKNPTAFYLCASSYSGSLDEQFFGPGTRLTVL.

The chain has TRBV11-3 and TRBJ2-7, with D unresolved. The CDR3 is 13 amino acids. The V gene lost 1 base and the J gene lost 5 bases, with 9 bases spanning the gap. Germline V gives CDR1 SGHNT, CDR2 YENEEA. The chain's CDR3 is CASSLGSQNEQYF. The CDR3 DNA reads as TGTGCCAGCAGCTTAGGTAGCCAAAACGAGCAGTACTTC.

At least ten counts were recorded for this clonotype. The chain links TRBV12-3 or TRBV12-4 to TRBJ2-7, with 7 positions matching TRBD1. CDR3 length equals 13 residues. V was clipped by 6 bases and J by 2 bases; unmatched bases: 4. The CDR3 loop reads CASSLTGTYEQYF. CDR3 in DNA: TGTGCCAGCAGCCTGACAGGGACCTACGAGCAGTACTTC.

The table lists this clonotype with many counts. The chain has TRBV3-1 and TRBJ1-2; D is undetermined. This CDR3 has 15 amino acids. V lost 0 bases and J 8 bases, leaving 16 bases between the germline ends. In germline, CDR1 is LGHDT, CDR2 YNNKEL (reference sequence). The chain's CDR3 is CASSQESPRVTGYTF. In DNA, the CDR3 is TGTGCCAGCAGCCAAGAAAGTCCCCGCGTGACGGGCTACACCTTC.

This clonotype was found a few times. The V call is TRBV24-1, the J call TRBJ1-6; tentatively, D is TRBD1 (6 bases). The CDR3 covers 15 residues. Trimming pared 3 bases from V and 7 bases from J, leaving 12 bases between. Germline V gives CDR1 KGHDR, CDR2 SFDVKD. The CDR3 is CATSDPRQANSPLHF. The CDR3, as DNA: TGTGCCACCAGTGATCCACGACAGGCGAATTCACCCCTCCACTTT.

This clonotype showed up just a few times. This chain connects TRBV4-1 to TRBJ2-1, with 8 bases identical to TRBD2. Germline assignment: CDR1 MGHRA and CDR2 YSYEKL. This CDR3 contains 12 residues. V was clipped by 3 bases and J by 12 bases; unmatched bases: 4. The CDR3 protein is CASSQTSVRQFF. The CDR3 DNA follows: TGCGCCAGCAGCCAGACTAGCGTAAGGCAGTTCTTC.

This clonotype has at least ten counts. This chain links TRBV6-1 with TRBJ2-2, with a possible D match to TRBD2 (5 bases). V shed 6 bases and J shed 3 bases, with 11 bases lying between them. The CDR3 covers 14 residues. Germline V gene lookup returns CDR1 MNHNS and CDR2 SASEGT. Here the CDR3 reads CASRSPGDTGELFF. The DNA of the CDR3 is TGTGCCAGCAGGTCCCCCGGGGACACCGGGGAGCTGTTTTTT.

This clonotype was counted between two and nine times. V gene TRBV7-9 combines with J gene TRBJ1-1; no reliable D call. CDR1 SEHNR and CDR2 FQNEAQ come from the germline V gene (reference sequence). Trimming cost V 9 bases and J 3 bases, with 14 bases left between them. This CDR3 contains 13 residues. The CDR3: CASVRAGYTEAFF. The CDR3 nucleotides read TGTGCCAGTGTGCGGGCTGGGTACACTGAAGCTTTCTTT.

At least ten counts were recorded for this clonotype. The rearrangement uses TRBV4-1 and TRBJ2-7; D is uncertain. Between the trimmed V and J ends, which lost 4 bases and 0 bases, there was a span of 7 bases. The length of the CDR3 is 13 residues. The germline V gene encodes CDR1 MGHRA and CDR2 YSYEKL. The DNA of the CDR3 is TGCGCCAGCAGCCCAGGTCTCTCCTACGAGCAGTACTTC. The encoded protein is CASSPGLSYEQYF.

The V gene is TRBV21-1, the J gene TRBJ1-5; the table's D call, TRBD1, has no DNA check behind it. TRBV21-1 is designated a pseudogene. There are 17 residues in the CDR3. Here the CDR3 reads CASSKDLRVYSNQPQHF. In DNA, the CDR3 is TGTGCCAGCAGCAAAGATCTCAGGGTATATAGCAATCAGCCCCAGCATTTT.

This chain connects TRBV9 to TRBJ1-4; possibly TRBD1 for D (5 bases). The germline V and J ends were trimmed by 1 base and 2 bases, with 6 bases remaining between them. The CDR3 length is 14 residues. Per the germline V gene, CDR1 is SGDLS and CDR2 is YYNGEE. CDR3 in DNA: TGTGCCAGCAGCGTACGACAGACTAATGAAAAACTGTTTTTT. Amino acid sequence: CASSVRQTNEKLFF.

The J gene is TRBJ2-5, the V gene TRBV12-5; no firm D call. CDR3 length equals 13 residues. Germline V CDR1 and CDR2: LGHNT, FRNRAP. Deletions cut 6 bases from V and 5 bases from J, with 13 bases between. For the CDR3, the DNA is TGTGCTAGTGGCTCGAGGTTCGACGAGACCCAGTACTTC. As protein: CASGSRFDETQYF.

The chain employs TRBV5-5 and TRBJ2-5; 7 nucleotides agree with TRBD2. J lost 2 bases, V lost 0 bases, and 4 bases had no gene match. From germline, CDR1 is SGHKS and CDR2 YYEKEE (reference sequence). The CDR3 has 15 amino acids. The CDR3 protein is CASSLVPSGQETQYF. DNA for the CDR3: TGTGCCAGCAGCTTGGTTCCTAGCGGTCAAGAGACCCAGTACTTC.